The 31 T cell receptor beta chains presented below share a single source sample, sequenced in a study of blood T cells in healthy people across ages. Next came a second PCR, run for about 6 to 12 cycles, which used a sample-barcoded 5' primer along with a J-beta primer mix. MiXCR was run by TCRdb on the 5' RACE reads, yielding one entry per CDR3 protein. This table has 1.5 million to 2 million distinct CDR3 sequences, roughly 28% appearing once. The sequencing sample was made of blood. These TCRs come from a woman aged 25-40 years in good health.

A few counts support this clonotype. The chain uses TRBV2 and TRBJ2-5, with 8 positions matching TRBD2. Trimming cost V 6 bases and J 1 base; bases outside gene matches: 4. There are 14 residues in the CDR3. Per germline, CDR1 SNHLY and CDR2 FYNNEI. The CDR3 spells CASRPSGPQETQYF. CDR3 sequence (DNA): TGTGCCAGCAGGCCTAGCGGGCCCCAAGAGACCCAGTACTTC. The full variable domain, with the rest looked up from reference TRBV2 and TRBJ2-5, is EPEVTQTPSHQVTQMGQEVILRCVPISNHLYFYWYRQILGQKVEFLVSFYNNEISEKSEIFDDQFSVERPDGSNFTLKIRSTKLEDSAMYFCASRPSGPQETQYFGPGTRLLVL.

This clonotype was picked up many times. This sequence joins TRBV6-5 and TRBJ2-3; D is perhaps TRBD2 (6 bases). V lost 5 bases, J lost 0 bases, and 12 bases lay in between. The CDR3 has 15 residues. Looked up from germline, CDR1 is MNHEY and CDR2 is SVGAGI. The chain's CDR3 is CASSDTGTSTDTQYF. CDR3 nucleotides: TGTGCCAGCAGTGATACCGGGACTAGCACAGATACGCAGTATTTT.

CDR3 protein: CASSLQGSSSEQYF. In DNA, the CDR3 is TGTGCCAGCAGCTTGCAGGGGTCCAGTTCGGAGCAGTACTTC. The gene calls are TRBV7-8 and TRBJ2-5, with a possible D match to TRBD1 (6 bases). The ends were cut back, 3 bases at V and 11 bases at J, with 19 bases in the middle. Germline CDR1 is SGHVS and CDR2 is FQNEAQ. This CDR3 has 14 residues.

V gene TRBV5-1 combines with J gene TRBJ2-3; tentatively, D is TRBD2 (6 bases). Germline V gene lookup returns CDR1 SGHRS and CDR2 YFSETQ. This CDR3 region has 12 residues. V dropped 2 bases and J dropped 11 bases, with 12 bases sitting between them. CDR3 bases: TGCGCCAGCAGCTTTCCCGGGACTTGGCAGTATTTT. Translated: CASSFPGTWQYF.

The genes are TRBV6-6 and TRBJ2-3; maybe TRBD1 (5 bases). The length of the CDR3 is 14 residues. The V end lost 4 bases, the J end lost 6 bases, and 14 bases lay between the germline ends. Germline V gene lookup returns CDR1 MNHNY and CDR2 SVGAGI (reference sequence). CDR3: CASSSLTWGDTQYF. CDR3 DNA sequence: TGTGCCAGCAGTTCCCTTACTTGGGGCGATACGCAGTATTTT.

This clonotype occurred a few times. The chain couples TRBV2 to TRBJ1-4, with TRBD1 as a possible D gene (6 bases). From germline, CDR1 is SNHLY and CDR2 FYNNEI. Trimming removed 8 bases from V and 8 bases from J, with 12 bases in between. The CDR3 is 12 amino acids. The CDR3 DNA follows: TGTGCCAGCGTTGCGGGGGCAGAAAAACTGTTTTTT. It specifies CASVAGAEKLFF.

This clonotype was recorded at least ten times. The CDR3 protein is CASGLRLRSSYEQYF. CDR3 coding DNA: TGTGCTAGTGGTTTACGACTGAGGAGCTCCTACGAGCAGTACTTC. The V gene is TRBV12-5, the J gene TRBJ2-7; no reliable D call. CDR3 size: 15 residues. The V and J ends lost 3 bases and 0 bases respectively, with 12 bases between them. Germline V gene sequence: CDR1 LGHNT, CDR2 FRNRAP.

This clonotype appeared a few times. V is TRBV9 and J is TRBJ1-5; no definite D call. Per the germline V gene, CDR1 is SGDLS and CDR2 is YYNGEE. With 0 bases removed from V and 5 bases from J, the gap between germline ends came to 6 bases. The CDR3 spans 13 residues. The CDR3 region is CASSVGHDQPQHF. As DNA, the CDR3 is TGTGCCAGCAGCGTAGGACACGATCAGCCCCAGCATTTT.

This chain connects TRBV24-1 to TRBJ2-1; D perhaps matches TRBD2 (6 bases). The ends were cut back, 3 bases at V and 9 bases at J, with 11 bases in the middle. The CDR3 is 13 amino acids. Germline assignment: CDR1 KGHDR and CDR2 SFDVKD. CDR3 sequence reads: CATSDGRSGEQFF. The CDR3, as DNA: TGTGCCACCAGTGATGGGAGGAGCGGTGAGCAGTTCTTC.

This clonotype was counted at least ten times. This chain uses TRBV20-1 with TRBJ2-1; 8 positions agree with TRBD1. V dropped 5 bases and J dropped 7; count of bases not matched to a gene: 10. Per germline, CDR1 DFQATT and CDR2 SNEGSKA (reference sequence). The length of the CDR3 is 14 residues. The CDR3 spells CSARRTGQTNEQFF. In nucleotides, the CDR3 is TGCAGTGCTCGACGGACAGGGCAGACAAATGAGCAGTTCTTC.

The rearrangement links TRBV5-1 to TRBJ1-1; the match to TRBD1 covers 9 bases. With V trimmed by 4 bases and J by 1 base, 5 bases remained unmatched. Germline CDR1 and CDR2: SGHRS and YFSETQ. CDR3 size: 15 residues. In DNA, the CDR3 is TGCGCCAGCAGCGCCGCGGGACAGGGGAACACTGAAGCTTTCTTT. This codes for CASSAAGQGNTEAFF.

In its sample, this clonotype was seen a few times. CDR3 in amino acids: CASSHPRVRVSNTGELFF. The CDR3 DNA sequence: TGTGCCAGCAGTCACCCTCGAGTTAGGGTTTCGAACACCGGGGAGCTGTTTTTT. This rearrangement joins TRBV6-2 or TRBV6-3 to TRBJ2-2; D not certain. The CDR3 extends over 18 amino acids. Between the trimmed V and J ends, which lost 5 bases and 0 bases, there was a span of 19 bases. Germline CDR1 is MNHEY and CDR2 is SVGEGT.

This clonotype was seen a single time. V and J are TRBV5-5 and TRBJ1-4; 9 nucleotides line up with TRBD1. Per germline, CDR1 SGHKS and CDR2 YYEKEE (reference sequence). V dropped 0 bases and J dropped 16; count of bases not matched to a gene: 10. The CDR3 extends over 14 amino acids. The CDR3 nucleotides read TGTGCCAGCAGCTTGGGTGACAGGGGGAGTTCGGGGTTTTTT. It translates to CASSLGDRGSSGFF.

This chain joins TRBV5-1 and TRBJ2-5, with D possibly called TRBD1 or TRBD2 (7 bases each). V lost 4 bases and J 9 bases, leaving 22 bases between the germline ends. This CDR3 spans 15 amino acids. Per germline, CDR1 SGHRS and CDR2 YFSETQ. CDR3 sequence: CASSPGGRQGEAQYF. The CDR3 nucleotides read TGCGCCAGCAGCCCGGGGGGCAGGCAGGGGGAGGCCCAGTACTTC.

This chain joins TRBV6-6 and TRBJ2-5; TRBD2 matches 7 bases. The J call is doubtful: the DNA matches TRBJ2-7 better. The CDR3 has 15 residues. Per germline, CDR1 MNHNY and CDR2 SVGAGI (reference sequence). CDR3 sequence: CASSYGEGSRYEQYF. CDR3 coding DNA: TGTGCCAGCAGTTACGGGGAGGGCAGTCGCTACGAGCAGTACTTC.

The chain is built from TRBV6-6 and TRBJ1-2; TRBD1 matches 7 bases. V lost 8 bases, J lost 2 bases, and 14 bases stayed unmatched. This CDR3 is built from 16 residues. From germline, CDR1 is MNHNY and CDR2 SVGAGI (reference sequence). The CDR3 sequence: CASGNYPGQPNYGYTF. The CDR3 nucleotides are TGTGCCAGCGGTAACTACCCGGGACAGCCAAACTATGGCTACACCTTC.

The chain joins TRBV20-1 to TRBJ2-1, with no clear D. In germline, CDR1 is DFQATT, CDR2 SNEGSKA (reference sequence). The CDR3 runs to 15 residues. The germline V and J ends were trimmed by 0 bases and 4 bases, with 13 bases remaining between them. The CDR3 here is CSARDLASKYNEQFF. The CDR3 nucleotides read TGCAGTGCTAGAGATTTAGCTTCCAAGTACAATGAGCAGTTCTTC.

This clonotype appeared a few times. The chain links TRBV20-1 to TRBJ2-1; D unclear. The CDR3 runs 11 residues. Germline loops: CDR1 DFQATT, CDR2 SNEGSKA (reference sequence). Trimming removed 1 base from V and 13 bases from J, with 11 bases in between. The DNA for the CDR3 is TGCAGTGCTAGAGGAGGAGAGACCCAGTTCTTC. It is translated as CSARGGETQFF.

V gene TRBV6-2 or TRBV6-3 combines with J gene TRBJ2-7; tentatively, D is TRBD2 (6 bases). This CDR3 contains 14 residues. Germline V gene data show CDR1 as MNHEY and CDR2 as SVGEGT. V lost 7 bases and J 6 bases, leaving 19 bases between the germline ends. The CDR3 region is CASNPPTRPLEQYF. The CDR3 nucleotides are TGTGCCAGCAATCCCCCGACTAGGCCTCTCGAGCAGTACTTC.

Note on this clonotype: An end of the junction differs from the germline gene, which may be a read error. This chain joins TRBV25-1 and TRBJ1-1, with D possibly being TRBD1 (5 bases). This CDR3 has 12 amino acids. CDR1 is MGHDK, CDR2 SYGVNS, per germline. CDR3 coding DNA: TGTACCAGCAAGATCGTTGACAGCGAAGCTTTCTTT. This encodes CTSKIVDSEAFF.

In nucleotides, the CDR3 is TGTGCCAGCAGTTTAAGGTCAGGGATGGCTTTCTTT. Translation: CASSLRSGMAFF. V usage is TRBV28 and J usage is TRBJ1-1, with D perhaps matching TRBD1 (5 bases). The CDR3 totals 12 residues. CDR1 MDHEN and CDR2 SYDVKM come from the germline V gene. Trimming cost V 2 bases and J 11 bases, with 12 bases left between them.

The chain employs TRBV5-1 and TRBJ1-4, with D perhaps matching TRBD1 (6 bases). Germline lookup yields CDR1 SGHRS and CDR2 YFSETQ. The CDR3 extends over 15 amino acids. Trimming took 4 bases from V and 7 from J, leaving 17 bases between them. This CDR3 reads CASSPVGAHVEKLFF. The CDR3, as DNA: TGCGCCAGCAGCCCCGTGGGGGCCCACGTTGAAAAACTGTTTTTT.

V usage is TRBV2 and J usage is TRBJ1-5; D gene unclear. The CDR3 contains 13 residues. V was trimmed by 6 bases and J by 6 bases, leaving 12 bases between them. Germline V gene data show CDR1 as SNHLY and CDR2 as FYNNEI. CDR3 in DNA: TGTGCCAGCAGCCTCCCGGAACGTCAGCCCCAGCATTTT. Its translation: CASSLPERQPQHF.

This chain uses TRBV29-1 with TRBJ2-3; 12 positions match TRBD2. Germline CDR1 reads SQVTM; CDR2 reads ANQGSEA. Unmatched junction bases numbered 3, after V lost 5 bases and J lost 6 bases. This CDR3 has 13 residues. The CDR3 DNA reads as TGCAGCGTTAGCCTAGCGGGAGGGGATACGCAGTATTTT. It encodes CSVSLAGGDTQYF.

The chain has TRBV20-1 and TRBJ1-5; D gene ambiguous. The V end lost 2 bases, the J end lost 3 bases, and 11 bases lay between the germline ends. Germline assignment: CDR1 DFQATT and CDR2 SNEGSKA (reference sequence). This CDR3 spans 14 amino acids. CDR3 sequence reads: CSARSGLVNQPQHF. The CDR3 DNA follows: TGCAGTGCTAGATCGGGGTTGGTCAATCAGCCCCAGCATTTT.

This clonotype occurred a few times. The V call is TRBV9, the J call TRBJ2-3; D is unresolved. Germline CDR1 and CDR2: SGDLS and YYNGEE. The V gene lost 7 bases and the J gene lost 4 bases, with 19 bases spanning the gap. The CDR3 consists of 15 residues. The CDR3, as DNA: TGTGCCAGCGTTGGCTGGGGTTACGGTTCAGATACGCAGTATTTT. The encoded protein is CASVGWGYGSDTQYF.

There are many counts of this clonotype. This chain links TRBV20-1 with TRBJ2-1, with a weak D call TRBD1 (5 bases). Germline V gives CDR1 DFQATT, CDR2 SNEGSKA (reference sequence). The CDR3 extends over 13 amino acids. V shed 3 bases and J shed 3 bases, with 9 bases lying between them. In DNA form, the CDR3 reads TGCAGTGCTAGTTTACAGGACTACAATGAGCAGTTCTTC. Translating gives CSASLQDYNEQFF.

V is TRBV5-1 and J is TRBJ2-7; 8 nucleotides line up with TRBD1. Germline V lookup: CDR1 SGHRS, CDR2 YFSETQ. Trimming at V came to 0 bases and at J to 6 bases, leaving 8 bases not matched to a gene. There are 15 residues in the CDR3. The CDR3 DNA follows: TGCGCCAGCAGCTTGGTAGGACAGGGCCTGGGCGAGCAGTACTTC. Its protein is CASSLVGQGLGEQYF.

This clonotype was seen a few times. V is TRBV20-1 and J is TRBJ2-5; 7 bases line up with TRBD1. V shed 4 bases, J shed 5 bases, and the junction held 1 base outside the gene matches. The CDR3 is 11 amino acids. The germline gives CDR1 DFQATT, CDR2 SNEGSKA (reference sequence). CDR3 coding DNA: TGCAGTGCTACGGACAGGGAGACCCAGTACTTC. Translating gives CSATDRETQYF.

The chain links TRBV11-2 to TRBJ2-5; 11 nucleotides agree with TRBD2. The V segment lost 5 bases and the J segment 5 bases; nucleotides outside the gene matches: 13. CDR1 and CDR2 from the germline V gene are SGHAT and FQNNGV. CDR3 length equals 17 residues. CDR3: CASSLGIAGGPLETQYF. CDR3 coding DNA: TGTGCCAGCAGCCTGGGAATAGCGGGGGGGCCCTTGGAGACCCAGTACTTC.

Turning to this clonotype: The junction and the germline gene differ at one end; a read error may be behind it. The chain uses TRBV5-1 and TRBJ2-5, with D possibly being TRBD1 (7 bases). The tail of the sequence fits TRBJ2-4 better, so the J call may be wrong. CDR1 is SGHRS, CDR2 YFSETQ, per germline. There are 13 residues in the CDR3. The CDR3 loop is CAGRGADTDIQYF. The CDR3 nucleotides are TGCGCCGGCAGGGGGGCAGATACTGACATTCAGTACTTC.